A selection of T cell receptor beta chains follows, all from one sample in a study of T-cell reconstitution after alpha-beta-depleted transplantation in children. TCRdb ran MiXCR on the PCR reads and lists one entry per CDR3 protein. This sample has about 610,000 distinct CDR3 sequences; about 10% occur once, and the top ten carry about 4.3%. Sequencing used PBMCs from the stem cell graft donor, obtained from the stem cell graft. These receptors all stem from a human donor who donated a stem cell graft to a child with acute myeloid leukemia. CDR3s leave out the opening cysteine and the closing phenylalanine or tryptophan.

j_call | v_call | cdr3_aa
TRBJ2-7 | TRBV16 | ASSLLQDTYEQY
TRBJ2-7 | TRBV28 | ASTPDRGEQY
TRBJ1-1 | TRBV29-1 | SVVSGQGNTEAF
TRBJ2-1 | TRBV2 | ASSVQLASNEQF
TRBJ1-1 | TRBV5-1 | ASSLAVSDRANTEAF
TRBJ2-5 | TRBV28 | ASSLSSGGAETQY
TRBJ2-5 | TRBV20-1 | SAFLGLGGETQY
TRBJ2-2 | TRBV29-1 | SGGQINTGELF
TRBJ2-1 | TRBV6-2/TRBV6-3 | ASSPLKQLMGNEQF
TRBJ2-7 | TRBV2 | ASGSIFKSHEQY
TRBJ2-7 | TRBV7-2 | ASSLPLGLGSYEQY
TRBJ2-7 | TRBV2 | ASSFDRGVHEQY
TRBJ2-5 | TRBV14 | ASSQQRTGVETQY
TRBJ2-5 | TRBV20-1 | SARVPDRAGETQY
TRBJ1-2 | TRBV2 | AVGANYGYT
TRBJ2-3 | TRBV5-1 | ASSLLSGGTDTQY
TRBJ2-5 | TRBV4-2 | ASSQVGLAGGEETQY
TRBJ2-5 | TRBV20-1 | SARDAGDRGHLQETQY
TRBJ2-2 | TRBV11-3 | ASSISGGTGELF
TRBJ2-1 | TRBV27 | ASSLTASGPPLDEQF
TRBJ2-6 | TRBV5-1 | ASSRRPSSGANVLT
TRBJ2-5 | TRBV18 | ASSPWSAAGYPQETQY
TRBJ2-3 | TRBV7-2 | ASSLGRQRASTDTQY
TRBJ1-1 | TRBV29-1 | SVAGSGMNTEAF
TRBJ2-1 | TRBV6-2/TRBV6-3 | ASSLGTQFFEQF
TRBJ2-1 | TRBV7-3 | ASSLLGRNNEQF
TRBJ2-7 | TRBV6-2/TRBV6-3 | ASIGGYEQY
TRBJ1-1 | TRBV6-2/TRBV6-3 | ASSYMGVNTEAF
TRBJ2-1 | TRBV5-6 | ASSFRDPRNEQF
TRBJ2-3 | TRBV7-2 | ASSSHHRWQFTDTQY
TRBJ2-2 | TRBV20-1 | SAPSGGNTGELF
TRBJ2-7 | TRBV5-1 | ASSLEGSGRASSYEQY
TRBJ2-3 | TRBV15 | ATSRDVDGSTDTQY
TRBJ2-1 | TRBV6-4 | ASSDRPSYNEQF
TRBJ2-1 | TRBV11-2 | ASSIGGYEQF
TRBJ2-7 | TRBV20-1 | SVNPEVRTYEQY
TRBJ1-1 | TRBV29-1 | SVNIGQGATPWAF
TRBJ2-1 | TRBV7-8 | ASSLEFGRLSYNEQF
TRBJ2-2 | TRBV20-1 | SAKVRMSTGELF
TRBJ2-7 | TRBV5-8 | ASSFTRQGLGEQY
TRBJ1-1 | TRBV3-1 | ASSQGHSKTEAF
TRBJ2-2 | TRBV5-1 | ASSWLLAGNTGELF
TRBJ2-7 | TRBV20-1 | CARALLGQNYEQY
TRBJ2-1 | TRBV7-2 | ASTTFKGEQF
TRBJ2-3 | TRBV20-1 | SARLASTDTQY
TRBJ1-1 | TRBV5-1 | ASSLGRTHTEAF
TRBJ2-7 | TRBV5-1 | ASSLTTGGLEQY
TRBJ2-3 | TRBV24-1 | ATSDAGGASGTSTDTQY
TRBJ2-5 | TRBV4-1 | ASSQDGPLAGGLGETQY
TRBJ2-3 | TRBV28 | ASSPRESGTDTQY
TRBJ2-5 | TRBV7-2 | ASSYNGGETQY
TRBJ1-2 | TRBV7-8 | ASSLETGDYGYT
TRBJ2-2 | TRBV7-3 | ASSLGETAYTGELC
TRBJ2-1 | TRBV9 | ASSVDASGRPKF
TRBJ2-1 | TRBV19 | ASKVRVGLYNEQF